A selection of T cell receptor beta chains follows, all from one sample in a study of blood T cells in healthy people across ages. TCRdb re-called the 5' RACE reads with MiXCR, one entry per CDR3 protein. The sample has some 850,000 distinct CDR3 sequences, around 25% seen once. The sample was also linked to a second study, of T cells of mothers and their children.

Sequencing used blood. Receptor source: a boy between 10 and 17 years old in good health. Both conserved end residues are part of each CDR3. Fields, in order: clone size, V gene, J gene, D gene, CDR3 DNA, CDR3 protein. D genes are given only for firm matches. Some rows have no size entry. The others give once, few or many, or a class for an expanded clone.

few	TRBV12-3/TRBV12-4	TRBJ2-2	.	TGTGCCAGCAGGGGGCCGGGCACCGGGGAGCTGTTTTTT	CASRGPGTGELFF
.	TRBV12-3/TRBV12-4	TRBJ2-7	TRBD2	TGCGCCAGCAGATCTGGGACTAGCGGGGGGCAGTCCTACGAGCAGTACTTC	CASRSGTSGGQSYEQYF
.	TRBV10-3	TRBJ2-7	TRBD2	TGTGCCATCAGTGAGTTGCGGGGGGGCTACGAGCAGTACTTC	CAISELRGGYEQYF
.	TRBV29-1	TRBJ1-1	TRBD1	TGCAGCGTCAGGGGGGAGGTCGGAGCTTTCTTT	CSVRGEVGAFF
.	TRBV12-3/TRBV12-4	TRBJ2-7	.	TGTGCCAGCAGTTTGAGGACCCGCTACGAGCAGTACTTC	CASSLRTRYEQYF
.	TRBV7-3	TRBJ1-3	.	TGTGCCAGCAGCCAGAACAGGGCGGACACCATATATTTT	CASSQNRADTIYF
.	TRBV7-3	TRBJ1-2	TRBD1	TGTGCCAGCAGCCAACAGGGGGGGTCGGACTATGGCTACACCTTC	CASSQQGGSDYGYTF
.	TRBV3-1	TRBJ2-5	.	TGTGCCAGCTTACCCGAGGGGGTAGAGACCCAGTACTTC	CASLPEGVETQYF
.	TRBV29-1	TRBJ1-2	.	TGCAGCGCCCTAAGGGCCGAAAGAGGCTACACCTTC	CSALRAERGYTF
.	TRBV10-3	TRBJ2-7	.	TGTGCCATCAGTGAAACACAGGGAAGCTCCTACGAGCAGTACTTC	CAISETQGSSYEQYF
.	TRBV6-2/TRBV6-3	TRBJ1-3	TRBD1	TGTGCCAGCAGCCCTTATCCGCCGGGACAGACCTCTGGAAACACCATATATTTT	CASSPYPPGQTSGNTIYF
few	TRBV10-3	TRBJ2-4	.	TGTGCCATCAGTCGGGAATCGGGGATAGCCAAAAACATTCAGTACTTC	CAISRESGIAKNIQYF
.	TRBV28	TRBJ2-4	.	TGTGCCAGCAGCTCCCGGGGGCGGGCCAAAAACATTCAGTACTTC	CASSSRGRAKNIQYF
.	TRBV29-1	TRBJ2-7	.	TGCAGCGTTGTGGACTCCTACGAGCAGTACTTC	CSVVDSYEQYF
.	TRBV29-1	TRBJ1-2	.	TGCAGCGCCTCCGGGGGGGGAGGATACTATGGCTACACCTTC	CSASGGGGYYGYTF
.	TRBV3-1	TRBJ1-2	.	TGTGCCAGCAGCCAAGATAGAGGGGTCGTCTATGGCTACACCTTC	CASSQDRGVVYGYTF